One sample yielded the 7 T cell receptor beta chains listed below, sequenced in a study of shared clonotypes between healthy human individuals. Sequencing used immunoSEQ multiplex PCR; TCRdb keeps in-frame clones, though not all of them. The sample has roughly 1.5 million clones, 98% seen once. The sequencing input was naive CD4+ T cells sorted from blood. Subset in this sample: CD45RA+ positively selected. The receptors derive from a young man in good health.

The chain uses TRBV11-3 and TRBJ1-1; TRBD1 matches 7 bases. J gave up 8 bases and V 0 bases, and 3 bases lay outside the gene matches. The CDR3 sequence is 13 residues long. Germline assignment: CDR1 SGHNT and CDR2 YENEEA. CDR3 nucleotide sequence: TGTGCCAGCAGCTTAGATGGGACAGCCGAAGCTTTCTTT. Translation gives CASSLDGTAEAFF.

V gene TRBV10-1 combines with J gene TRBJ2-2, with D perhaps matching TRBD1 (6 bases). V lost 6 bases to trimming and J lost 4 bases, with 9 bases between them. The length of the CDR3 is 13 residues. Germline V CDR1 and CDR2: WNHNN, SYGVQD (reference sequence). The CDR3 DNA sequence: TGCGCCAGCAGCGCGACAGGCACCGGGGAGCTGTTTTTT. Encoded protein: CASSATGTGELFF.

This clone appeared a few times. J is TRBJ1-2 and V is TRBV27; TRBD1 matches 8 bases. Germline V gives CDR1 MNHEY, CDR2 SMNVEV (reference sequence). Trimming took 3 bases from V and 8 from J; bases not matched to a gene: 5. The CDR3 runs to 13 residues. CDR3 in DNA: TGTGCCAGCAGTTTTGGCAGGGGGCACGGCTACACCTTC. Protein product: CASSFGRGHGYTF.

This clone was seen just once. This chain joins TRBV18 and TRBJ2-3; D ambiguous. The CDR3 covers 15 residues. V gave up 1 base and J gave up 2 bases, with 10 bases separating them. In germline, CDR1 is KGHSH, CDR2 LQKENI. In DNA, the CDR3 is TGTGCCAGCTCACCACGGGCAGGATTCACAGATACGCAGTATTTT. Translating it yields CASSPRAGFTDTQYF.

This chain connects TRBV29-1 to TRBJ1-1, with a weak D call TRBD1 (6 bases). The CDR3 totals 13 residues. The V end was cut by 7 bases, the J end by 4 bases, with 16 bases between. Germline V gene data show CDR1 as SQVTM and CDR2 as ANQGSEA. The DNA for the CDR3 is TGCAGCGCCTCGGGGGGGCCGGGCACTGAAGCTTTCTTT. Residues: CSASGGPGTEAFF.

The V gene is TRBV25-1, the J gene TRBJ2-1; TRBD1 might be the D (6 bases). This CDR3 spans 15 amino acids. Germline loops: CDR1 MGHDK, CDR2 SYGVNS. V lost 6 bases to trimming and J lost 8 bases, with 20 bases between them. The CDR3 loop reads CASSDKPGDRHEQFF. The CDR3 DNA follows: TGTGCCAGCAGCGATAAACCAGGGGACCGCCATGAGCAGTTCTTC.

V is TRBV5-8 and J is TRBJ1-4; no clear D gene. Germline values: CDR1 SGHTS, CDR2 YDEGEE. CDR3 length equals 16 residues. V was trimmed by 0 bases and J by 0 bases, leaving 9 bases between them. The CDR3 protein is CASSLGRSATNEKLFF. The CDR3 DNA reads as TGTGCCAGCAGCTTGGGACGGTCTGCAACTAATGAAAAACTGTTTTTT.